This T cell receptor beta chain stems from a study of control samples from healthy donors and cancer patients. Germline CDR1 reads LGHNT; CDR2 reads FRNRAP. This CDR3 spans 16 amino acids. The germline V and J ends were trimmed by 0 bases and 0 bases, with 11 bases remaining between them. Produced via immunoSEQ multiplex PCR; TCRdb's table is partial and in-frame only. Of 90,000 or so clones listed, 85% to 90% are singletons. This clonotype was obtained from a woman in her 50s in good health. Sample: blood. V and J are TRBV12-5 and TRBJ2-5, with D perhaps TRBD2 (5 bases). CDR3 amino acids: CASGLVRDRYQETQYF. CDR3 DNA: TGTGCTAGTGGTTTGGTACGGGATCGGTACCAAGAGACCCAGTACTTC. The full variable domain, completed using reference TRBV12-5 and TRBJ2-5, is DARVTQTPRHKVTEMGQEVTMRCQPILGHNTVFWYRQTMMQGLELLAYFRNRAPLDDSGMPKDRFSAEMPDATLATLKIQPSEPRDSAVYFCASGLVRDRYQETQYFGPGTRLLVL.